The 27 T cell receptor beta chains presented below share a single source sample, sequenced in a study of identical twins. TCRdb reprocessed the 5' RACE reads with MiXCR, giving one entry per CDR3 protein. The profile covers approximately 680,000 distinct CDR3 sequences, with around 7.4% appearing a single time and around 1.6% taken by the ten largest. The data also belong to a second study, concerning yellow fever vaccine responses in identical twins.

Sequenced input: PBMCs. The receptors come from a woman aged 18-35 years in good health.

This clonotype has at least ten counts. The chain uses TRBV7-6 and TRBJ1-5, with 9 bases matching TRBD1. With V trimmed by 5 bases and J by 3 bases, 5 bases remained unmatched. Germline loops: CDR1 SGHVS, CDR2 FNYEAQ. The CDR3 loop spans 15 amino acids. The CDR3 DNA sequence: TGTGCCAGCAGCACCGGGACAGGGCCCAATCAGCCCCAGCATTTT. It is translated as CASSTGTGPNQPQHF.

The chain carries TRBV3-1 and TRBJ2-1, with 9 bases lining up with TRBD2. Looked up from germline, CDR1 is LGHDT and CDR2 is YNNKEL (reference sequence). The CDR3 totals 16 residues. Losses at the gene ends were 4 bases for V and 4 bases for J; bases not matched to a gene: 8. CDR3 sequence: CASSLDSGGPYNEQFF. In DNA, the CDR3 is TGTGCCAGCAGCCTAGATAGCGGGGGCCCTTACAATGAGCAGTTCTTC.

This clonotype was seen more than once but under ten times. Mismatch with germline at one junction end may stem from a read error. The CDR3 sequence is CASRREGPLVF. CDR3 DNA: TGTGCCAGCCGCCGGGAGGGTCCCCTTGTTTTT. J is TRBJ2-2 and V is TRBV3-1; 8 bases line up with TRBD2. Germline assignment: CDR1 LGHDT and CDR2 YNNKEL (reference sequence). CDR3 size: 11 residues.

This clonotype was detected a few times. V usage is TRBV6-5 and J usage is TRBJ1-5, with D perhaps matching TRBD1 (6 bases). This CDR3 region has 14 residues. Trimming pared 4 bases from V and 9 bases from J, leaving 16 bases between. Germline lookup yields CDR1 MNHEY and CDR2 SVGAGI. The CDR3 DNA follows: TGTGCCAGCAGTTCCCAGGGGCCGGAGAGGCCCCAGCATTTT. It translates to CASSSQGPERPQHF.

This clonotype has a handful of counts. The chain links TRBV4-1 to TRBJ1-2; tentatively, D is TRBD1 (5 bases). V shed 0 bases and J shed 4 bases, with 15 bases lying between them. CDR1 is MGHRA and CDR2 is YSYEKL in the germline V gene. The CDR3 runs 16 residues. CDR3 amino acids: CASSQDQPGLLYGYTF. CDR3 DNA sequence: TGCGCCAGCAGCCAAGATCAGCCGGGACTGCTCTATGGCTACACCTTC.

This clonotype was counted a few times. The chain uses TRBV5-1 and TRBJ2-3; 7 bases map to TRBD2. The CDR3 has 13 amino acids. The germline gives CDR1 SGHRS, CDR2 YFSETQ. Trimming took 6 bases from V and 3 from J; bases not matched to a gene: 4. The CDR3 region has the DNA TGCGCCAGCAACTCCGGGGGGACAGATACGCAGTATTTT. It translates to CASNSGGTDTQYF.

This chain connects TRBV20-1 to TRBJ2-3; 8 bases align to TRBD2. The CDR3 is 16 residues long. Per the germline V gene, CDR1 is DFQATT and CDR2 is SNEGSKA (reference sequence). J lost 2 bases, V lost 4 bases, and 11 bases had no gene match. The CDR3 loop reads CSANEAGEAYTDTQYF. In DNA, the CDR3 is TGCAGTGCTAACGAAGCGGGGGAAGCGTACACAGATACGCAGTATTTT.

This clonotype was counted only a few times. The chain recombines TRBV29-1 with TRBJ2-1, with TRBD2 matching 10 bases. CDR1 and CDR2 from the germline V gene are SQVTM and ANQGSEA. The CDR3 runs to 14 residues. V was clipped by 7 bases and J by 9 bases; unmatched bases: 12. CDR3 in DNA: TGCAGCGCTCGAGGGAGCGGGGGGGCCCTTGAGCAGTTCTTC. Its protein product is CSARGSGGALEQFF.

The sample holds a few counts of this clonotype. The chain is built from TRBV5-5 and TRBJ1-1; possible D gene TRBD1, 5 bases. CDR1 and CDR2 from the germline V gene are SGHKS and YYEKEE (reference sequence). The CDR3 is 15 amino acids. Trimming stripped 3 bases from V and 1 base from J, with 13 bases between. CDR3 sequence (DNA): TGTGCCAGCAGCTGGGGGGTAGCGTCGAACACTGAAGCTTTCTTT. It codes for CASSWGVASNTEAFF.

This clonotype appeared a few times. The genes are TRBV20-1 and TRBJ2-2; 8 bases line up with TRBD2. The CDR3 sequence is 14 residues long. V lost 6 bases to trimming and J lost 4 bases; unmatched junction nucleotides: 7. CDR1 and CDR2 from the germline V gene are DFQATT and SNEGSKA (reference sequence). The CDR3 spells CSAPGGPGTGELFF. DNA for the CDR3: TGCAGTGCCCCGGGGGGGCCGGGCACCGGGGAGCTGTTTTTT.

Ten or more counts support this clonotype. The chain joins TRBV14 to TRBJ2-2; D call uncertain. The V and J ends lost 1 base and 5 bases respectively, with 5 bases between them. CDR1 is SGHDN and CDR2 is FVKESK in the germline V gene. This CDR3 has 13 residues. CDR3 in amino acids: CASSQVTTGELFF. The CDR3 bases are TGTGCCAGCAGCCAAGTAACTACCGGGGAGCTGTTTTTT.

There are a few counts of this clonotype. The rearrangement links TRBV4-1 to TRBJ2-1, with TRBD2 matching over 11 bases. Germline CDR1 reads MGHRA; CDR2 reads YSYEKL. This CDR3 contains 14 residues. V lost 4 bases, J lost 8 bases, and 4 bases stayed unmatched. CDR3 amino acids: CASSLAGGYDEQFF. As DNA, the CDR3 is TGCGCCAGCAGCCTAGCGGGAGGGTACGATGAGCAGTTCTTC.

The J gene is TRBJ1-6, the V gene TRBV10-3; TRBD1 aligns across 10 bases. The germline CDR1 and CDR2 sequences are ENHRY and SYGVKD. The length of the CDR3 is 15 residues. Trimming took 4 bases from V and 7 from J; bases not matched to a gene: 4. For the CDR3, the DNA is TGTGCCATCAGTGGCGGACAGGGGGGGAATTCACCCCTCCACTTT. This codes for CAISGGQGGNSPLHF.

This clonotype was seen many times. The chain links TRBV2 to TRBJ2-7; unclear D gene. V was trimmed by 4 bases and J by 0 bases, leaving 10 bases between them. CDR1 SNHLY and CDR2 FYNNEI come from the germline V gene. This CDR3 region has 14 residues. The CDR3 DNA sequence: TGTGCCAGCAGTGGTTCCTCCCTCTCCTACGAGCAGTACTTC. It is translated as CASSGSSLSYEQYF.

J is TRBJ1-6 and V is TRBV7-9, with 8 bases that match TRBD1. Germline assignment: CDR1 SEHNR and CDR2 FQNEAQ (reference sequence). The CDR3 has 14 amino acids. V lost 3 bases and J lost 9; bases outside the gene matches: 4. CDR3 in DNA: TGTGCCAGCAGCTTGGACAGGGAGGGTTCACCCCTCCACTTT. Translated: CASSLDREGSPLHF. Based on the CDR3 plus reference TRBV7-9 and TRBJ1-6, the full variable domain is DTGVSQNPRHKITKRGQNVTFRCDPISEHNRLYWYRQTLGQGPEFLTYFQNEAQLEKSRLLSDRFSAERPKGSFSTLEIQRTEQGDSAMYLCASSLDREGSPLHFGNGTRLTVT.

This clonotype was picked up a small number of times. The chain links TRBV18 to TRBJ2-7; 12 bases align to TRBD2. CDR3 length: 16 residues. V lost 3 bases to trimming and J lost 7 bases; unmatched junction nucleotides: 10. Germline values: CDR1 KGHSH, CDR2 LQKENI. DNA for the CDR3: TGTGCCAGCTCACCGACGCGCCCTGGACTAGCGGGAGAGCAGTACTTC. Translation: CASSPTRPGLAGEQYF. Drawing the rest from reference TRBV18 and TRBJ2-7, the complete variable domain is NAGVMQNPRHLVRRRGQEARLRCSPMKGHSHVYWYRQLPEEGLKFMVYLQKENIIDESGMPKERFSAEFPKEGPSILRIQQVVRGDSAAYFCASSPTRPGLAGEQYFGPGTRLTVT.

This clonotype was seen ten or more times. CDR3 sequence (DNA): TGCAGTGCTAGAGGACTAGCGGGGGTCTACAATGAGCAGTTCTTC. Protein: CSARGLAGVYNEQFF. V gene TRBV20-1 combines with J gene TRBJ2-1; 12 nucleotides align to TRBD2. J lost 3 bases, V lost 1 base, and 1 base had no gene match. Germline assignment: CDR1 DFQATT and CDR2 SNEGSKA (reference sequence). The CDR3 runs 15 residues.

This clonotype was detected only a few times. The J gene is TRBJ2-2, the V gene TRBV2; 10 bases agree with TRBD2. The J segment lost 6 bases and the V segment lost 4 bases, leaving 8 bases of the junction unmatched. The germline CDR1 and CDR2 sequences are SNHLY and FYNNEI. The CDR3 is 16 amino acids. CDR3 coding DNA: TGTGCCAGCAGTGGACCTAGCGGGAGCTACGCCGGGGAGCTGTTTTTT. It translates to CASSGPSGSYAGELFF. The complete variable domain, with remaining parts taken from reference TRBV2 and TRBJ2-2, reads EPEVTQTPSHQVTQMGQEVILRCVPISNHLYFYWYRQILGQKVEFLVSFYNNEISEKSEIFDDQFSVERPDGSNFTLKIRSTKLEDSAMYFCASSGPSGSYAGELFFGEGSRLTVL.

Only a few counts were recorded for this clonotype. For the CDR3, the DNA is TGTGCCAGCAGTAGTCGACAGTTATACACCGGGGAGCTGTTTTTT. It yields the protein CASSSRQLYTGELFF. V and J are TRBV28 and TRBJ2-2, with a weak D call TRBD1 (5 bases). Deletions cut 5 bases from V and 3 bases from J, with 13 bases between. Looked up from germline, CDR1 is MDHEN and CDR2 is SYDVKM. The CDR3 contains 15 residues.

In this sample, this clonotype turned up many times. J is TRBJ2-3 and V is TRBV2; D is possibly TRBD2 (6 bases). The germline gives CDR1 SNHLY, CDR2 FYNNEI. V was cut by 3 bases and J by 2 bases, with 15 bases left in between. The CDR3 covers 16 residues. CDR3 protein: CASSDSPGRNTDTQYF. CDR3 sequence (DNA): TGTGCCAGCAGTGACAGCCCAGGGAGGAACACAGATACGCAGTATTTT.

This clonotype showed up many times. V and J are TRBV12-3 or TRBV12-4 and TRBJ2-3, with no clear D. There are 15 residues in the CDR3. V was clipped by 3 bases and J by 1 base, with 11 bases between them. The CDR3 region has the DNA TGTGCCAGCAGTTTGGACCAGCGAGGCACAGATACGCAGTATTTT. Translated, it gives CASSLDQRGTDTQYF.

This clonotype was observed at least ten times. The J gene is TRBJ2-1, the V gene TRBV12-3 or TRBV12-4; D might be TRBD2 (6 bases). The CDR3 covers 16 residues. V dropped 5 bases and J dropped 0 bases, with 14 bases sitting between them. CDR3 region: CASSILWTTSYNEQFF. CDR3 bases: TGTGCCAGCAGTATACTGTGGACTACCTCCTACAATGAGCAGTTCTTC.

This clonotype has at least ten counts. The V and J genes are TRBV12-3 or TRBV12-4 and TRBJ1-6; D may be TRBD1 (6 bases). The CDR3 has 13 amino acids. The V and J ends lost 6 bases and 10 bases respectively, with 13 bases between them. The CDR3 spells CASSPQGRSPLHF. CDR3 coding DNA: TGTGCCAGCAGCCCACAGGGTCGGTCACCCCTCCACTTT.

This clonotype was detected ten times or more. The genes are TRBV20-1 and TRBJ1-5; D is undetermined. Trimming took off 0 bases at V and 0 bases at J, with 12 bases between the two ends. Germline assignment: CDR1 DFQATT and CDR2 SNEGSKA (reference sequence). The CDR3 consists of 16 residues. In DNA form, the CDR3 reads TGCAGTGCTAGAGATCAATTTGGGTTTAGCAATCAGCCCCAGCATTTT. Its protein is CSARDQFGFSNQPQHF.

This clonotype was seen ten or more times. The V gene is TRBV7-8, the J gene TRBJ1-5; D unclear. The length of the CDR3 is 13 residues. V was trimmed by 5 bases and J by 7 bases, leaving 12 bases between them. Germline V gene sequence: CDR1 SGHVS, CDR2 FQNEAQ. CDR3 nucleotide sequence: TGTGCCAGCAGCAACCAAGTACGCCAGCCCCAGCATTTT. Amino acids: CASSNQVRQPQHF.

The CDR3 DNA sequence: TGTGCCAGCAGTCCACGCATGGGCGGGGGGGCCTCCTACAATGAGCAGTTCTTC. The encoded protein is CASSPRMGGGASYNEQFF. The V gene is TRBV6-1, the J gene TRBJ2-1, with 9 bases that match TRBD2. Germline lookup yields CDR1 MNHNS and CDR2 SASEGT. This CDR3 spans 18 amino acids. The junction had 11 bases not matched to a gene; V was cut back by 5 bases and J by 0 bases.

This clonotype occurred many times. This sequence joins TRBV20-1 and TRBJ2-1, with D possibly matching TRBD1 (6 bases). The CDR3 is made up of 14 amino acids. V lost 2 bases and J lost 5, with 13 bases in between. Per the germline V gene, CDR1 is DFQATT and CDR2 is SNEGSKA (reference sequence). In DNA form, the CDR3 reads TGCAGTGCTAGAACCTCGGGACATAACAATGAGCAGTTCTTC. Residues: CSARTSGHNNEQFF.